The rows below give T cell receptor beta chains drawn from one sample of a study of graft-versus-host responses after intestinal transplantation. Measured with immunoSEQ multiplex PCR; TCRdb has only the in-frame clones, and not every one. The sample lists tens of thousands of clones, 80% to 85% occurring once. Material: ileum tissue, obtained 98 days after intestinal transplantation. The receptors stem from a human patient who received an intestinal transplant, so some T cells may come from the graft donor. Each CDR3 is given without its conserved first and last residue. Some rows have no size entry. The others give once, few or many, or a class for an expanded clone.

TRBJ1-5 | NA | TRBV10-3 | ATSDRGGSQPQH
TRBJ1-1 | once | TRBV19 | ASSMTGTEAF
TRBJ2-7 | NA | TRBV19 | ASSPTTGDYEQY
TRBJ2-3 | NA | TRBV19 | ASSTTASTDTQY
TRBJ1-5 | few | TRBV15 | ATSVTQGASNQPQH
TRBJ2-1 | NA | TRBV9 | ASSVNRGNSYNEQF
TRBJ2-4 | NA | TRBV12-5 | ASGLVPRQGAPREAKNIQY
TRBJ2-3 | NA | TRBV9 | ASSVAGGKSDTQY
TRBJ2-5 | once | TRBV28 | ASSHAGTSGGLQETQY
TRBJ1-1 | NA | TRBV10-1 | ASSQLVGLNTEAF
TRBJ2-7 | NA | TRBV19 | ASSFGRTYEQY
TRBJ2-5 | once | TRBV27 | ASRRETQY
TRBJ2-5 | NA | TRBV4-1 | ASSQDPRGGEAWETQY
TRBJ2-1 | NA | TRBV13 | ASSLLNRVVNEQF
TRBJ2-3 | NA | TRBV9 | ASSPEGYLPDTQY
TRBJ2-1 | NA | TRBV30 | AWSVTSGLSSYNEQF
TRBJ2-7 | NA | TRBV6-1 | ASSDPGQLPYEQY
TRBJ2-1 | NA | TRBV2 | ASRERGGDYNEQF
TRBJ2-7 | NA | TRBV4-1 | ASSPRLGPHEQY
TRBJ1-2 | few | TRBV19 | ASSDGQWNYGYT
TRBJ2-3 | NA | TRBV2 | ASSPRTSGGGTDTQY
TRBJ2-3 | NA | TRBV4-2 | ASSPETSTDTQY
TRBJ2-2 | NA | TRBV18 | ASSPATIISAGELF